These 20 T cell receptor beta chains share one sample of origin, sequenced in a study of T cell responses to AZD1222 COVID-19 vaccine. The assay was immunoSEQ multiplex PCR, and TCRdb's table has in-frame clones only and misses some. The sample gives 90,000 to 150,000 clones, more than 85% of which show up once; roughly 2.3% is in the top ten. The specimen comprised peripheral blood, sampled on day 0 of AZD1222 vaccination. The receptors were gathered from an adult in good health.

The V and J genes are TRBV6-5 and TRBJ1-3; the match to TRBD1 covers 10 bases. This CDR3 region has 15 residues. J gave up 8 bases and V 6 bases, and 10 bases lay outside the gene matches. The germline CDR1 and CDR2 sequences are MNHEY and SVGAGI. The CDR3 loop is CASRPSGQGTYTIYF. Written as DNA, the CDR3 is TGTGCCAGCAGGCCGTCGGGACAGGGGACATACACCATATATTTT.

The chain uses TRBV5-1 and TRBJ1-6; D is uncertain. The V gene lost 0 bases and the J gene lost 0 bases, with 7 bases spanning the gap. This CDR3 is 16 amino acids long. Germline CDR1 and CDR2: SGHRS and YFSETQ. For the CDR3, the DNA is TGCGCCAGCAGCTTGGATCCTAGCTCCTATAATTCACCCCTCCACTTT. Its translation is CASSLDPSSYNSPLHF. The full variable domain, rest sourced from reference TRBV5-1 and TRBJ1-6, is KAGVTQTPRYLIKTRGQQVTLSCSPISGHRSVSWYQQTPGQGLQFLFEYFSETQRNKGNFPGRFSGRQFSNSRSEMNVSTLELGDSALYLCASSLDPSSYNSPLHFGNGTRLTVT.

V and J are TRBV5-6 and TRBJ2-2; D may correspond to TRBD1 or TRBD2 (5 bases each). CDR3 length equals 15 residues. Germline assignment: CDR1 SGHDT and CDR2 YYEEEE. Trimming stripped 4 bases from V and 6 bases from J, with 16 bases between. Here the CDR3 DNA reads TGTGCCAGCAGCCGGGACGCCCTAGGGGCCGGGGAGCTGTTTTTT. Amino acid sequence: CASSRDALGAGELFF.

The rearrangement uses TRBV2 and TRBJ1-4; TRBD1 matches 7 bases. Germline loops: CDR1 SNHLY, CDR2 FYNNEI. The CDR3 totals 16 residues. V was pared by 4 bases and J by 3 bases, with 8 bases of the junction left unmatched. The CDR3 sequence is CASSVWQGGANEKLFF. In DNA, the CDR3 is TGTGCCAGCAGTGTTTGGCAGGGGGGAGCTAATGAAAAACTGTTTTTT.

This chain joins TRBV7-2 and TRBJ1-2; no definite D call. Trimming pared 1 base from V and 8 bases from J, leaving 11 bases between. The CDR3 runs 13 residues. Germline CDR1 and CDR2: SGHTA and FQGNSA. CDR3 DNA: TGTGCCAGCAGCTTAGTAGTTGGTAACGGCTACACCTTC. Translating it yields CASSLVVGNGYTF.

In its sample, this clone was seen once. The V call is TRBV11-2, the J call TRBJ1-1; 7 bases are a match to TRBD1. Germline V gene sequence: CDR1 SGHAT, CDR2 FQNNGV. The CDR3 covers 14 residues. V was pared by 6 bases and J by 5 bases, with 9 bases of the junction left unmatched. CDR3 protein: CASSLTGVRTEAFF. The CDR3 region has the DNA TGTGCCAGCAGTCTAACAGGGGTAAGGACTGAAGCTTTCTTT.

V gene TRBV15 combines with J gene TRBJ1-5; TRBD1 might be the D (5 bases). Trimming removed 6 bases from V and 6 bases from J, with 18 bases in between. The CDR3 is 15 residues long. CDR1 is LNHNV and CDR2 is YYDKDF in the germline V gene (reference sequence). The CDR3: CATRIGRAGSQPQHF. CDR3 bases: TGTGCCACCAGGATCGGCAGGGCGGGTAGTCAGCCCCAGCATTTT.

This sequence joins TRBV19 and TRBJ1-2, with no clear D. The germline V and J ends were trimmed by 5 bases and 2 bases, with 12 bases remaining between them. This CDR3 is 14 amino acids long. Germline CDR1 LNHDA, CDR2 SQIVND (reference sequence). CDR3 in amino acids: CASSWHSLNYGYTF. DNA for the CDR3: TGTGCCAGTAGTTGGCATTCGCTGAACTATGGCTACACCTTC.

The chain recombines TRBV7-3 with TRBJ1-1, with no clear D. Germline loops: CDR1 SGHTA, CDR2 FQGTGA. This CDR3 has 15 residues. Trimming shortened V by 5 bases and J by 1 base, and 14 bases separated the two germline ends. The CDR3 coding sequence is TGTGCCAGCAGCATATCTGGGAGTAGGAACACTGAAGCTTTCTTT. Translated, it gives CASSISGSRNTEAFF.

The chain is built from TRBV4-1 and TRBJ2-1; TRBD1 is a possible D gene (6 bases). This CDR3 spans 15 amino acids. Germline V gene data show CDR1 as MGHRA and CDR2 as YSYEKL. Trimming left V 4 bases short and J 4 bases short, with 14 bases between. The CDR3 region is CASSRTDYQYNEQFF. CDR3 coding DNA: TGCGCCAGCAGCCGGACAGACTACCAATACAATGAGCAGTTCTTC.

The J gene is TRBJ1-3, the V gene TRBV30; D uncertain. V lost 0 bases to trimming and J lost 0 bases, with 6 bases between them. The CDR3 is made up of 14 amino acids. The germline CDR1 and CDR2 sequences are GTSNPN and SVGIG (reference sequence). The CDR3 region has the DNA TGTGCCTGGAGTGTACAAGTCTCTGGAAACACCATATATTTT. It encodes CAWSVQVSGNTIYF.

The V gene is TRBV12-5, the J gene TRBJ1-1; D is possibly TRBD1 (5 bases). The CDR3 sequence is 13 residues long. The V gene lost 5 bases and the J gene lost 4 bases, with 11 bases spanning the gap. Germline CDR1 and CDR2: LGHNT and FRNRAP. The DNA for the CDR3 is TGTGCTAGTGGTAGGGGAGGGCGCACTGAAGCTTTCTTT. This gives the protein CASGRGGRTEAFF.

The chain joins TRBV6-2 or TRBV6-3 to TRBJ2-7, with a possible D match to TRBD2 (5 bases). Per the germline V gene, CDR1 is MNHEY and CDR2 is SVGEGT. Deletions cut 6 bases from V and 9 bases from J, with 21 bases between. There are 14 residues in the CDR3. CDR3 nucleotide sequence: TGTGCCAGCAGCTCCAGTGCCGGAGGTGGTTGGCAGTACTTC. It encodes CASSSSAGGGWQYF.

The chain couples TRBV30 to TRBJ2-7; either TRBD1 or TRBD2 may fit D (6 bases each). Trimming took 0 bases from V and 7 from J, leaving 13 bases between them. CDR3 length: 13 amino acids. CDR1 is GTSNPN and CDR2 is SVGIG in the germline V gene (reference sequence). CDR3 protein: CAWSVGGPREQYF. The CDR3 nucleotides are TGTGCCTGGAGTGTGGGGGGCCCTCGGGAGCAGTACTTC.

V usage is TRBV19 and J usage is TRBJ2-1, with 7 bases fitting TRBD2. Germline-derived CDR1 and CDR2 are LNHDA and SQIVND (reference sequence). The length of the CDR3 is 16 residues. The ends lost 5 bases at V and 2 bases at J; junction bases unmatched: 9. This CDR3 is CASSPPSGGTYNEQFF. The CDR3 DNA reads as TGTGCCAGTAGTCCCCCTAGCGGCGGGACCTACAATGAGCAGTTCTTC. Looking up the rest from reference TRBV19 and TRBJ2-1 gives the full variable domain: DGGITQSPKYLFRKEGQNVTLSCEQNLNHDAMYWYRQDPGQGLRLIYYSQIVNDFQKGDIAEGYSVSREKKESFPLTVTSAQKNPTAFYLCASSPPSGGTYNEQFFGPGTRLTVL.

In regard to this clone: This specimen includes other DNA sequences encoding the same CDR3. The gene calls are TRBV6-5 and TRBJ2-7, with D perhaps TRBD1 or TRBD2 (5 bases each). CDR3 length: 13 amino acids. V dropped 4 bases and J dropped 1 base, with 8 bases sitting between them. The germline gives CDR1 MNHEY, CDR2 SVGAGI. CDR3 coding DNA: TGTGCCAGCAGTTCCGGGGCTTCCTACGAGCAGTACTTC. Its protein product is CASSSGASYEQYF.

The CDR3 is CASSQAPGETYEQYF. As DNA, the CDR3 is TGTGCCAGCAGCCAAGCCCCAGGGGAAACCTACGAGCAGTACTTC. J is TRBJ2-7 and V is TRBV3-1 (or the pseudogene TRBV3-2), with D possibly being TRBD1 (6 bases). CDR1 and CDR2 from the germline V gene are LGHDT and YNNKEL (reference sequence). Trimming stripped 1 base from V and 2 bases from J, with 12 bases between. The CDR3 is made up of 15 amino acids.

The chain combines TRBV6-1 with TRBJ1-5; D is unresolved. The germline CDR1 and CDR2 sequences are MNHNS and SASEGT. Trimming removed 1 base from V and 7 bases from J, with 8 bases in between. The CDR3 is made up of 13 amino acids. The CDR3 loop is CASSEVDRQPQHF. CDR3 nucleotides: TGTGCCAGCAGTGAAGTAGATCGACAGCCCCAGCATTTT.

This sequence joins TRBV19 and TRBJ1-2, with D perhaps matching TRBD1 (6 bases). Trimming cost V 6 bases and J 4 bases, with 12 bases left between them. Germline V gene lookup returns CDR1 LNHDA and CDR2 SQIVND (reference sequence). The CDR3 covers 13 residues. CDR3 protein: CASRVRGSYGYTF. CDR3 nucleotides: TGTGCCAGTAGGGTCAGGGGATCCTATGGCTACACCTTC. Complete variable domain (other parts from reference TRBV19 and TRBJ1-2): DGGITQSPKYLFRKEGQNVTLSCEQNLNHDAMYWYRQDPGQGLRLIYYSQIVNDFQKGDIAEGYSVSREKKESFPLTVTSAQKNPTAFYLCASRVRGSYGYTFGSGTRLTVV.

V and J are TRBV29-1 and TRBJ1-5; D is ambiguous. Looked up from germline, CDR1 is SQVTM and CDR2 is ANQGSEA. Trimming shortened V by 1 base and J by 9 bases, and 13 bases separated the two germline ends. The CDR3 contains 13 residues. The CDR3 coding sequence is TGCAGCGTTGAAGCCGGGCCCGGGTCGCCCCAGCATTTT. Amino acid sequence: CSVEAGPGSPQHF.